Each of the 28 T cell receptor beta chains below was sequenced from the same sample in a study of regulatory T cells in long-lasting Graves disease. Both iRepertoire HTBI primers and Arm-PCR of CDR3 regions were used to build the TCR beta libraries. TCRdb ran MiXCR on the multiplex PCR reads and lists one entry per CDR3 protein. The sample lists 400,000 to 500,000 distinct CDR3 sequences; around 20% were seen once. Documented time point: persistent/refractory GD, antithyroid drugs over 5 years with positive TRAb. After RNA was extracted from PBMCs, the TCR library was made from it. Sample: peripheral blood mononuclear cells (PBMCs), taken when the disease was refractory, from a patient treated with antithyroid drugs. These receptors were taken from a female donor with Graves disease.

This clonotype came up many times. The V and J genes are TRBV5-1 and TRBJ1-1; 7 bases align to TRBD1. The germline CDR1 and CDR2 sequences are SGHRS and YFSETQ. V lost 0 bases to trimming and J lost 5 bases; unmatched junction nucleotides: 4. This CDR3 has 14 residues. CDR3 coding DNA: TGCGCCAGCAGCTTGGAGGGGGCGCGAACTGAAGCTTTCTTT. Residues: CASSLEGARTEAFF.

This clonotype has only a few counts. The rearrangement links TRBV7-9 to TRBJ2-5; D is perhaps TRBD2 (6 bases). Trimming pared 5 bases from V and 3 bases from J, leaving 10 bases between. CDR1 SEHNR and CDR2 FQNEAQ come from the germline V gene (reference sequence). The CDR3 spans 13 residues. The CDR3 coding sequence is TGTGCCAGCAGCGCGGGACGGAAAGAGACCCAGTACTTC. Its translation: CASSAGRKETQYF. The whole variable domain, filled in from reference TRBV7-9 and TRBJ2-5, reads DTGVSQNPRHKITKRGQNVTFRCDPISEHNRLYWYRQTLGQGPEFLTYFQNEAQLEKSRLLSDRFSAERPKGSFSTLEIQRTEQGDSAMYLCASSAGRKETQYFGPGTRLLVL.

Notes on this clonotype: A read error may be the cause here, since a much bigger clone is one base away. This rearrangement joins TRBV29-1 to TRBJ1-4; the D gene is possibly TRBD1 (5 bases). V was trimmed by 6 bases and J by 5 bases, leaving 16 bases between them. The CDR3 has 14 residues. Per the germline V gene, CDR1 is SQVTM and CDR2 is ANQGSEA. The CDR3 region is CSVRDSLRNEKLFF. CDR3 bases: TGCAGCGTGAGGGACTCCCTCAGGAATGAAAAACTGTTTTTT.

Many counts were recorded for this clonotype. V usage is TRBV28 and J usage is TRBJ2-7; D is ambiguous. The germline V gene has CDR1 MDHEN and CDR2 SYDVKM. Trimming pared 6 bases from V and 7 bases from J, leaving 16 bases between. This CDR3 is built from 13 residues. In DNA form, the CDR3 reads TGTGCCAGCAGCCTCCCCGGTGGGGATGAGCAGTACTTC. Translation: CASSLPGGDEQYF.

This clonotype was found many times. The CDR3 loop reads CASSFYGGHQPQHF. The CDR3 region has the DNA TGTGCCAGCAGTTTCTACGGGGGACATCAGCCCCAGCATTTT. The chain links TRBV28 to TRBJ1-5; D is possibly TRBD1 (5 bases). The CDR3 length is 14 residues. Per the germline V gene, CDR1 is MDHEN and CDR2 is SYDVKM. V lost 3 bases, J lost 5 bases, and 11 bases lay in between.

The V call is TRBV5-8, the J call TRBJ2-2, with TRBD2 matching 8 bases. This CDR3 is built from 16 residues. Trimming cost V 4 bases and J 5 bases; bases outside gene matches: 10. Germline CDR1 SGHTS, CDR2 YDEGEE. The CDR3 reads CASSPYGTRGTGELFF. In DNA form, the CDR3 reads TGTGCCAGCAGCCCCTACGGGACTAGAGGGACCGGGGAGCTGTTTTTT.

This clonotype has only a few counts. The V and J genes are TRBV2 and TRBJ1-1; D uncertain. In germline, CDR1 is SNHLY, CDR2 FYNNEI. The CDR3 length is 13 residues. The V and J ends lost 7 bases and 0 bases respectively, with 9 bases between them. CDR3 DNA sequence: TGTGCCAGCATTACGGAAATGAACACTGAAGCTTTCTTT. Amino acids: CASITEMNTEAFF.

Remarks on this clonotype: No conserved phenylalanine or tryptophan ends this CDR3, so it is likely a read error. V and J are TRBV12-3 or TRBV12-4 and TRBJ2-7; maybe TRBD1 (6 bases). V was clipped by 1 base and J by 4 bases, with 11 bases between them. The CDR3 length is 14 residues. The CDR3, as DNA: TGTGCCAGCAGTTTAGGAGGGACAATATACGAGCAGTACCTC. Amino acid sequence: CASSLGGTIYEQYL.

In this sample, this clonotype turned up a few times. The V and J genes are TRBV6-9 and TRBJ1-1; a possible D gene is TRBD1 (6 bases). The CDR3 contains 14 residues. Trimming pared 3 bases from V and 3 bases from J, leaving 11 bases between. Germline loops: CDR1 MNHGY, CDR2 SVAAGI. CDR3 nucleotides: TGTGCCAGCAGTTACCTAGGACAGTACACTGAAGCTTTCTTT. Translating gives CASSYLGQYTEAFF.

There are a few counts of this clonotype. V gene TRBV6-4 combines with J gene TRBJ2-1; D ambiguous. CDR1 and CDR2 from the germline V gene are MRHNA and SNTAGT. The CDR3 length is 13 residues. Trimming took off 3 bases at V and 5 bases at J, with 8 bases between the two ends. CDR3 DNA sequence: TGTGCCAGCAGTGAACTCAGAGACAATGAGCAGTTCTTC. This gives the protein CASSELRDNEQFF.

This clonotype was counted a few times. The CDR3 DNA follows: TGTGCCAGCAGGGAGGGGGGGTACTCTGGGGCCAACGTCCTGACTTTC. As protein: CASREGGYSGANVLTF. This sequence joins TRBV6-1 and TRBJ2-6; D might be TRBD2 (7 bases). The germline V gene has CDR1 MNHNS and CDR2 SASEGT. V lost 6 bases to trimming and J lost 0 bases, with 12 bases between them. The length of the CDR3 is 16 residues.

There are many counts of this clonotype. V gene TRBV6-9 combines with J gene TRBJ1-5; D might be TRBD1 (5 bases). Germline CDR1 and CDR2: MNHGY and SVAAGI. V gave up 3 bases and J gave up 6 bases, with 12 bases separating them. The CDR3 is 14 residues long. CDR3 sequence: CASSYRGVGQPQHF. CDR3 nucleotide sequence: TGTGCCAGCAGTTACCGGGGGGTAGGTCAGCCCCAGCATTTT.

The chain carries TRBV20-1 and TRBJ2-2; 8 nucleotides agree with TRBD2. Germline V gene data show CDR1 as DFQATT and CDR2 as SNEGSKA (reference sequence). This CDR3 is built from 15 residues. V lost 3 bases and J lost 6; bases outside the gene matches: 9. The CDR3 DNA reads TGCAGTGCTAGTTCCCCTATAGCGGGGTCCGGGGAGCTGTTTTTT. Its protein product is CSASSPIAGSGELFF.

This clonotype has a count of ten or more. The chain uses TRBV12-3 or TRBV12-4 and TRBJ1-2, with TRBD1 matching over 12 bases. CDR3 length: 15 residues. J gave up 4 bases and V 6 bases, and 6 bases lay outside the gene matches. CDR3 DNA sequence: TGTGCCAGCAGAGCCGGGACAGGGGGCATCTATGGCTACACCTTC. Protein product: CASRAGTGGIYGYTF.

The table lists this clonotype with many counts. The chain has TRBV30 and TRBJ2-7; 9 nucleotides agree with TRBD1. This CDR3 contains 14 residues. The junction had 11 bases not matched to a gene; V was cut back by 5 bases and J by 6 bases. CDR1 is GTSNPN and CDR2 is SVGIG in the germline V gene (reference sequence). CDR3 coding DNA: TGTGCCTGGGGGGTTGGGACAGGGTACTTCGAGCAGTACTTC. This sequence encodes CAWGVGTGYFEQYF.

This clonotype was seen a handful of times. This chain uses TRBV28 with TRBJ2-3; 7 nucleotides match TRBD1. From germline, CDR1 is MDHEN and CDR2 SYDVKM. The V and J ends lost 6 bases and 2 bases, in that order; junction bases with no gene match: 5. CDR3 size: 14 residues. CDR3: CASSSRGTTDTQYF. The CDR3 DNA is TGTGCCAGCAGCTCCAGGGGGACCACAGATACGCAGTATTTT.

The chain uses TRBV20-1 and TRBJ1-1; no firm D call. Per germline, CDR1 DFQATT and CDR2 SNEGSKA (reference sequence). CDR3 length equals 12 residues. The ends were cut back, 0 bases at V and 4 bases at J, with 6 bases in the middle. CDR3 protein: CSAREYGTEAFF. The DNA for the CDR3 is TGCAGTGCTAGAGAGTACGGCACTGAAGCTTTCTTT.

V is TRBV12-3 or TRBV12-4 and J is TRBJ2-7; the match to TRBD2 covers 9 bases. Trimming at V came to 6 bases and at J to 2 bases, leaving 8 bases not matched to a gene. This CDR3 region has 15 residues. The CDR3 loop is CASSSGLARTYEQYF. CDR3 nucleotides: TGTGCCAGCAGCTCGGGACTAGCTCGCACCTACGAGCAGTACTTC.

This clonotype was seen ten or more times. The chain couples TRBV28 to TRBJ2-7; the match to TRBD1 covers 9 bases. CDR1 and CDR2 from the germline V gene are MDHEN and SYDVKM. The CDR3 runs to 15 residues. V trimming: 6 bases; J trimming: 2 bases; junction bases outside the gene matches: 8. The CDR3 region is CASRPGDRETYEQYF. The DNA of the CDR3 is TGTGCCAGCAGGCCGGGGGACAGGGAAACCTACGAGCAGTACTTC.

There are a few counts of this clonotype. The V call is TRBV5-1, the J call TRBJ1-5; D might be TRBD1 (5 bases). V was pared by 1 base and J by 7 bases, with 12 bases between. Germline assignment: CDR1 SGHRS and CDR2 YFSETQ. CDR3 size: 14 residues. The DNA of the CDR3 is TGCGCCAGCAGCTTGTCGGGACGTTGGCAGCCCCAGCATTTT. Its translation is CASSLSGRWQPQHF.

The chain uses TRBV3-1 and TRBJ2-2, with D unclear. CDR1 is LGHDT and CDR2 is YNNKEL in the germline V gene (reference sequence). This CDR3 has 15 residues. V was cut by 11 bases and J by 4 bases, with 20 bases left in between. The CDR3 reads CAGVPARSRTGELFF. DNA for the CDR3: TGTGCCGGCGTGCCCGCCAGGTCGCGCACCGGGGAGCTGTTTTTT.

The chain is built from TRBV5-1 and TRBJ2-6; D is undetermined. Germline CDR1 and CDR2: SGHRS and YFSETQ. The CDR3 is 16 amino acids. V dropped 0 bases and J dropped 0 bases, with 7 bases sitting between them. The CDR3 sequence is CASSLAYSSGANVLTF. DNA for the CDR3: TGCGCCAGCAGCTTGGCGTATTCCTCTGGGGCCAACGTCCTGACTTTC.

This clonotype showed up just a few times. The rearrangement joins TRBV10-3 to TRBJ2-5; 10 bases align to TRBD2. Germline CDR1 and CDR2: ENHRY and SYGVKD. The length of the CDR3 is 16 residues. The ends lost 4 bases at V and 0 bases at J; junction bases unmatched: 5. In DNA form, the CDR3 reads TGTGCCATCAGTGGGCAGCGGGAGGGGGACCAAGAGACCCAGTACTTC. Residues: CAISGQREGDQETQYF.

In this sample, this clonotype turned up many times. The chain uses TRBV2 and TRBJ2-5; no clear D. This CDR3 has 14 amino acids. The V and J ends lost 9 bases and 2 bases respectively, with 16 bases between them. Looked up from germline, CDR1 is SNHLY and CDR2 is FYNNEI. CDR3 loop: CASSLKARQETQYF. CDR3 DNA sequence: TGTGCCAGTTCCTTAAAAGCCCGGCAAGAGACCCAGTACTTC.

This clonotype was counted ten times or more. The chain combines TRBV28 with TRBJ2-4; D uncertain. Germline V CDR1 and CDR2: MDHEN, SYDVKM. CDR3 length equals 16 residues. Trimming took off 3 bases at V and 0 bases at J, with 12 bases between the two ends. The CDR3 here is CASSFYQTLAKNIQYF. In DNA form, the CDR3 reads TGTGCCAGCAGTTTTTACCAGACTTTAGCCAAAAACATTCAGTACTTC.

This clonotype was detected a few times. The chain couples TRBV15 to TRBJ1-6; D is undetermined. The CDR3 has 14 residues. Germline lookup yields CDR1 LNHNV and CDR2 YYDKDF (reference sequence). The V end lost 0 bases, the J end lost 8 bases, and 8 bases lay between the germline ends. The CDR3 here is CATSRDGSYSPLHF. CDR3 DNA: TGTGCCACCAGCAGAGACGGATCTTATTCACCCCTCCACTTT.

This clonotype was seen a few times. The chain employs TRBV12-3 or TRBV12-4 and TRBJ2-7; TRBD1 might be the D (5 bases). Trimming stripped 7 bases from V and 5 bases from J, with 12 bases between. This CDR3 is 12 amino acids long. The CDR3 DNA sequence: TGTGCCAGCACTCAGGGTGGCGACGAGCAGTACTTC. Encoded protein: CASTQGGDEQYF.

This clonotype was detected ten times or more. The chain couples TRBV5-6 to TRBJ2-7; the D gene could be TRBD1 or TRBD2 (5 bases each). The germline V and J ends were trimmed by 3 bases and 4 bases, with 20 bases remaining between them. CDR1 SGHDT and CDR2 YYEEEE come from the germline V gene. CDR3 size: 16 residues. CDR3 residues: CASSSGRRKAWYEQYF. The CDR3 DNA sequence: TGTGCCAGCAGCTCGGGACGCAGAAAGGCCTGGTACGAGCAGTACTTC.